This TCR beta chain stems from a study of blood T cell repertoires in COVID-19. Study details: The origin of the acute and convalescent COVID-19 samples was the United States, Italy and Spain. T cells, B-cell-depleted T cells, or PBMCs provided the cDNA or gDNA that served as material.

In the original analysis: Reference gene primer amplification yielded estimated nucleated cell counts. Using immunoSEQ multiplex PCR, the repertoire was profiled, and TCRdb retains in-frame clones only, with some absent. The V and J calls and the clone size are those of that table, but D and trimming were determined from the DNA. The data contain 130,000 to 150,000 clones, about nine tenths of them seen just once; the ten biggest clones take up roughly a tenth. The germline V gene encodes CDR1 SGHTA and CDR2 FQGNSA. The CDR3 is 15 residues long. Trimming cost V 5 bases and J 4 bases, with 15 bases left between them.

This chain joins TRBV7-2 and TRBJ1-5; no firm D call. This clonotype was obtained from a man aged 50 to 60 with active or convalescent COVID-19. Sequences were obtained from peripheral blood. CDR3: CASSPEAGMNQPQHF. In DNA form, the CDR3 reads TGTGCCAGCAGCCCGGAAGCCGGGATGAATCAGCCCCAGCATTTT.